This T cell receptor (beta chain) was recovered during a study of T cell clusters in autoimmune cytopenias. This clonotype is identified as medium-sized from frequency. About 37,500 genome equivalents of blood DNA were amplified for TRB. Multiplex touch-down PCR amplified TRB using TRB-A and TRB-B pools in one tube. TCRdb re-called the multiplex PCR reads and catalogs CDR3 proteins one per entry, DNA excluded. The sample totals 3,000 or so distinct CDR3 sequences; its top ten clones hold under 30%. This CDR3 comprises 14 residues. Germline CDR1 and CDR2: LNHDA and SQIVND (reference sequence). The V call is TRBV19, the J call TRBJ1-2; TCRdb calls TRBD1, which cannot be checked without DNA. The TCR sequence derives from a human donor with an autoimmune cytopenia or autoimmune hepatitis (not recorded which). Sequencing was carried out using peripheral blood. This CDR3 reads CASSSRGANYGYTF.